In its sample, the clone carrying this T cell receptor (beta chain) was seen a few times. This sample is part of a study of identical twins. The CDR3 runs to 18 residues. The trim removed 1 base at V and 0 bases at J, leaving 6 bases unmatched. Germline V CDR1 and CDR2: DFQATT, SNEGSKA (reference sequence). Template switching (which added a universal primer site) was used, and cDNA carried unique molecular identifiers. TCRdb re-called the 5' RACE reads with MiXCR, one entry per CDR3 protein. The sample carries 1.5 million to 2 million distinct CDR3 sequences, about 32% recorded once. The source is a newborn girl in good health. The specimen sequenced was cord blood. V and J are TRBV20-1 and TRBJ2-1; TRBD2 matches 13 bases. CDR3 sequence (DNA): TGCAGTGCTAGAGCGGAACTAGCGGGAGGGAGCTCCTACAATGAGCAGTTCTTC. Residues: CSARAELAGGSSYNEQFF.